The rows below give T cell receptor beta chains drawn from one sample of a study of CD8 T cells in ankylosing spondylitis. Each CDR3 protein is one row after TCRdb ran MiXCR on the 5' RACE reads. The repertoire holds 350,000 or so distinct CDR3 sequences, 7% to 9% seen once, with about 14% in the top ten. The sequenced sample consisted of blood, either unsorted or a sorted T cell fraction (not recorded which). These receptors all stem from a male donor with ankylosing spondylitis. CDR3s include the opening cysteine and the closing phenylalanine or tryptophan. D genes are given only for firm matches. Clone sizes are given selectively: once, few, many, or a class where the clone is expanded.

>NA|TRBV3-1|TRBJ1-1|NA
CASSQAPSTTEAFF
TGTGCCAGCAGCCAAGCCCCGAGTACCACTGAAGCTTTCTTT
>NA|TRBV7-9|TRBJ1-1|NA
CASSLQNPKNTEAFF
TGTGCCAGCAGCTTACAGAACCCAAAGAACACTGAAGCTTTCTTT
>few|TRBV5-1|TRBJ2-2|NA
CASSLLGGAGELFF
TGCGCCAGCAGCTTGTTGGGGGGCGCCGGGGAGCTGTTTTTT
>NA|TRBV27|TRBJ1-2|TRBD1
CASTNPGQAHGYTF
TGTGCCAGCACGAACCCGGGACAGGCCCATGGCTACACCTTC
>NA|TRBV29-1|TRBJ2-5|TRBD1
CSVEVTGGSETQYF
TGCAGCGTTGAAGTTACAGGGGGCAGCGAGACCCAGTACTTC
>NA|TRBV6-2/TRBV6-3|TRBJ2-5|TRBD1
CASRLGQGARRERQETQYF
TGTGCCAGCAGACTGGGACAGGGGGCGCGGCGGGAGCGGCAAGAGACCCAGTACTTC
>many|TRBV7-2|TRBJ1-2|NA
CASSLYRRQDYGYTF
TGTGCCAGCAGCTTATATCGTAGGCAGGACTATGGCTACACCTTC
>NA|TRBV6-2/TRBV6-3|TRBJ2-1|TRBD1
CASSHHGTGHYNEQFF
TGTGCCAGCAGCCACCATGGGACAGGCCATTACAATGAGCAGTTCTTC
>few|TRBV19|TRBJ1-2|TRBD1
CASRTTGTDYGYTF
TGTGCCAGTAGGACGACAGGGACAGACTATGGCTACACCTTC
>NA|TRBV4-1|TRBJ2-1|NA
CASSQEASPSYNEQFF
TGCGCCAGCAGCCAAGAGGCCAGCCCTTCCTACAATGAGCAGTTCTTC
>NA|TRBV6-1|TRBJ1-5|NA
CASSATGRDQPQHF
TGTGCCAGCAGTGCCACAGGGCGAGATCAGCCCCAGCATTTT
>NA|TRBV7-9|TRBJ2-1|TRBD2
CASSLRASGSKQFF
TGTGCCAGCAGCTTGAGGGCTAGCGGGAGTAAGCAGTTCTTC
>few|TRBV5-1|TRBJ1-3|NA
CASSLTASSFSGNTIYF
TGCGCCAGCAGCTTGACCGCCAGCTCTTTCTCTGGAAACACCATATATTTT
>NA|TRBV7-2|TRBJ2-7|TRBD1
CASSRTGFSYEQYF
TGTGCCAGCAGCAGGACAGGATTCTCCTACGAGCAGTACTTC
>many|TRBV5-1|TRBJ2-2|TRBD1
CASTWTGSAGELFF
TGCGCCAGCACCTGGACAGGGTCGGCCGGGGAGCTGTTTTTT
>few|TRBV5-1|TRBJ2-7|NA
CASSLDFSGPSSYEQYF
TGCGCCAGCAGCTTAGACTTTTCGGGGCCAAGCTCCTACGAGCAGTACTTC
>many|TRBV24-1|TRBJ1-5|NA
CATSAQGQGNQPQHF
TGTGCCACCAGTGCACAGGGTCAGGGCAATCAGCCCCAGCATTTT
>NA|TRBV27|TRBJ2-7|NA
CASSSNYEQYF
TGTGCCAGCAGTTCTAACTACGAGCAGTACTTC